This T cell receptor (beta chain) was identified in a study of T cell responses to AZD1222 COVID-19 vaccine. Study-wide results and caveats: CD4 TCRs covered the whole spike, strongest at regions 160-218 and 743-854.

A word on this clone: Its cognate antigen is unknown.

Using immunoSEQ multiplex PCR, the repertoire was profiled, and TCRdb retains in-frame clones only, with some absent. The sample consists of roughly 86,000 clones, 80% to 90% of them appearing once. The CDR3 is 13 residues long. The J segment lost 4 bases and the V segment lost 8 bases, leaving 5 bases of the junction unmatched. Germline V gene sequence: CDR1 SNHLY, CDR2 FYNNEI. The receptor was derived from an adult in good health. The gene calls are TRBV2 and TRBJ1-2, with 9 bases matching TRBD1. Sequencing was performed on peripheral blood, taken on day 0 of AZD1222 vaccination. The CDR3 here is CASGGQGSYGYTF. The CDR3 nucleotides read TGTGCCAGCGGAGGACAGGGGAGCTATGGCTACACCTTC.